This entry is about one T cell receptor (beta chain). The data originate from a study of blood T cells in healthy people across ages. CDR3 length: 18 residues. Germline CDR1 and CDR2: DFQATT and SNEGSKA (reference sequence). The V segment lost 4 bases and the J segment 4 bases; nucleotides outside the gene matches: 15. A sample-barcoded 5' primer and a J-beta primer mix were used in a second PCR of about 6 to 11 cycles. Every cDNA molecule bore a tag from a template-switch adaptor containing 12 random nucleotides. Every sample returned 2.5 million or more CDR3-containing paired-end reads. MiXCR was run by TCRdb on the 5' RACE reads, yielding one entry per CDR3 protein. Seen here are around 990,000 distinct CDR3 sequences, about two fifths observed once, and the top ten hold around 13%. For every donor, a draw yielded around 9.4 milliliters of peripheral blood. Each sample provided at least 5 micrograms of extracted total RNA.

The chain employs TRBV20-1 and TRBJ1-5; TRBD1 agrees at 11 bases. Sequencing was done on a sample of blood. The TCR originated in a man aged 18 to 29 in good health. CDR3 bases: TGCAGTGCTACCAAAACTCTCAGGACAGGGGGCCCGAATCAGCCCCAGCATTTT. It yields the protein CSATKTLRTGGPNQPQHF.